The present T cell receptor (beta chain) was sequenced within a study of blood T cell repertoires in COVID-19. Turning to the study itself: The origin of the acute and convalescent COVID-19 samples was the United States, Italy and Spain.

V lost 3 bases and J 2 bases, leaving 9 bases between the germline ends. The CDR3 length is 14 residues. Germline CDR1 is SGHNT and CDR2 is YYREEE (reference sequence). Seattle researchers signed up patients amid active infection and tracked them longitudinally. Libraries were prepared by immunoSEQ multiplex PCR; TCRdb keeps only in-frame clonotypes and omits some of them. The sample consists of approximately 170,000 clones, approximately 87% of them appearing once. The genes are TRBV5-4 and TRBJ1-3, with D unclear. Sequenced sample: peripheral blood. The receptor was isolated from a woman aged 55-70 years with COVID-19, enrolled during active disease. CDR3 in amino acids: CASSSPGPGNTIYF. CDR3 coding DNA: TGTGCCAGCAGCTCACCGGGTCCTGGAAACACCATATATTTT.